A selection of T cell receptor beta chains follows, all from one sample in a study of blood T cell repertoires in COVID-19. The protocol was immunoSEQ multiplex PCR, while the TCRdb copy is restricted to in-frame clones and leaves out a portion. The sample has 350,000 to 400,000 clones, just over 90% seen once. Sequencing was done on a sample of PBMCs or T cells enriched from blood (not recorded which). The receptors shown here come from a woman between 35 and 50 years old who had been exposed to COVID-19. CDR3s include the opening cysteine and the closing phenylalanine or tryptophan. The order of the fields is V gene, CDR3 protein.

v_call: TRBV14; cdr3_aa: CASSQAGHQYF
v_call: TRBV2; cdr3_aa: CASSEDRGVNGYTF
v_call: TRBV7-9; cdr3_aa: CASSLSGWRTGELFF
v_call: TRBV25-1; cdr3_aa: CASSPGQGAKETQYF
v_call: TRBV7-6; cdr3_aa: CASSQGQGRAGNTIYF
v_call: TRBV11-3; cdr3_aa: CASSPRIRTGNTEAFF
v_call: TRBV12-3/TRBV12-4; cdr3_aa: CASSYRQKTEAFF
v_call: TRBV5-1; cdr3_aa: CASSLDGSGYGYTF
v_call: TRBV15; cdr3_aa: CATSRVLGGSYEQYF
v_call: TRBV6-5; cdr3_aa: CASSYSRGGQPQHF
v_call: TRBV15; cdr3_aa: CATSRVRGGRSYNEQFF
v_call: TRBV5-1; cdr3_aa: CASSLGSYGDFTDTQYF
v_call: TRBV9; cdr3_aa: CASSVGLAQETQYF
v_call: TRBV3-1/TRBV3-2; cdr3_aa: CASSSMTGGRETQYF
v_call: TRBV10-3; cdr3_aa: CAISESTGPGTSPLHF
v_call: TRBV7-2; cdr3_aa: CASSLVLAADEQFF
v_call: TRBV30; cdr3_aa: CAWSGSRQGNGKYGYTF
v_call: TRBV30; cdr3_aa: CAWSIGQGYSPLHF
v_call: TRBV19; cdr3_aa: CASSISGPGIFLPIGYTF
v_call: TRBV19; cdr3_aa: CASRPRVSNQPQHF
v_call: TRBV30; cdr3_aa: CAWSKGITNEKLFF
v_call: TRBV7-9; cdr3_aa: CASSLGGGMNTEAFF
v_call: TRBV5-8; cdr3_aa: CASSPRLASSTDTQYF